This TCR beta chain was identified in a study of a mutant IDH1 vaccine in newly diagnosed glioma (dated by TCRdb to the early 2020s). About the full investigation: Vaccination started 4-6 weeks after radiotherapy alone, or was given together with temozolomide cycles in the groups whose treatment included chemotherapy. The 32 treated patients were around 62% male and around 38% female, with a mean age of around 40 years. Before enrollment, patients had received standard therapy of radiotherapy alone, temozolomide alone, or radiochemotherapy with temozolomide; most received the combination. Visit V12 was the week-35 safety follow-up and visit V13 was the week-47 end of study. Peripheral blood was collected at six visits: V03 (baseline), V05, V07, V10, V12 and V13. Longitudinal TCRB deep sequencing was performed for around 23 treated patients wherever samples were available for exploratory analyses. Results the study describes overall, beyond this receptor: No apparent relationship was observed between pseudoprogression and alterations in the top peripheral T cell clonotypes detected by TCRB sequencing. Selection of PBMC samples for TCRB deep sequencing was based on availability. The authors noted that analyses of patient blood samples could not be reproduced because of sample limitations. Across multiple MHC alleles, vaccine-induced immune responses were seen in more than 80% of patients.

The sample's time point, from its label and the paper: week 47, end of study. Each vaccine dose, consisting of 300 ug of a 20-mer mutant IDH1 peptide in Montanide, was administered subcutaneously with topical imiquimod. Patients were given eight vaccinations, in weeks 1, 3, 5, 7, 11, 15, 19 and 23, which matched visits V03 through V10. Donors had newly diagnosed WHO grade 3 or 4 IDH1-mutant astrocytomas with loss of nuclear ATRX. The samples were drawn from NOA16, a multicentre, single-arm, open-label phase I trial in Germany that tested a mutant IDH1 peptide vaccine in humans for the first time. Genomic DNA for TCRB sequencing was isolated from EDTA blood with the DNeasy Blood and Tissue Kit. About this clone: Its antigen is currently not known. Per-base quality was not reported, and no clone a single base away is much larger than it.

Libraries were made using the immunoSEQ multiplex PCR assay. Following the manufacturer's protocol, the hsTCRB Kit was used to amplify rearranged TCR beta chain sequences. TCRB libraries were sequenced on an Illumina MiSeq. The original methods were these. The kit vendor's proprietary platform handled demultiplexing, trimming and gene mapping. TCRdb retrieved this table from immuneACCESS and kept in-frame rearrangements only. Not all clones are present; in checked studies, unresolved V genes account for under half, and no reason is known for the remainder. V, J and clone size were drawn from that table, and D and trimming were deduced from the DNA. The sample data list fewer than 85,000 clones, and over 75% of these were observed just once. The leading ten clones occupy roughly 5.2% of the sample. Deletion took 2 bases off V and 3 bases off J, with a span of 8 bases between the germline ends. The germline V gene specifies SGHTA as CDR1 and FQGNSA as CDR2. Spanning cysteine to phenylalanine, the CDR3 consists of 13 amino acids. Solely the CDR3 DNA is kept, with 39 bases framed from the first base.

This clonotype was sampled from a man aged 35 to 55 with glioma. Sequenced here: PBMCs, sampled from a glioma patient whose treatment included an IDH1 peptide vaccine. The V and J genes are TRBV7-2 and TRBJ2-7; the D gene is perhaps TRBD1, on 5 matching bases. The sequence in DNA is TGTGCCAGCAGCTTAAGGGGTCGCTACGAGCAGTACTTC. Translation gives CASSLRGRYEQYF.